This TCR beta chain was recorded in a study of T cells in localized non-small cell lung cancer. Notes on the study in general: Adjacent uninvolved lung tissue had the highest T cell clonality, exceeding tumor.

This clone was found once. What it recognizes is unknown. The method was immunoSEQ multiplex PCR; TCRdb's version includes in-frame clones alone and lacks a portion of them. The table includes roughly 26,000 clones, 75% to 90% detected once. The CDR3 sequence is 18 residues long. This receptor was identified in a female donor aged 60 or older with stage II squamous cell lung carcinoma. Sequencing used peripheral blood, obtained before any cancer treatment. The chain links TRBV21-1 to TRBJ1-1. TRBV21-1 is described as a pseudogene. CDR3 bases: TGTGCCAGCAGCAAGAGGGGGGCGCAAGGACAGTGGAACACTGAAGCTTTCTTT. Its translation is CASSKRGAQGQWNTEAFF.